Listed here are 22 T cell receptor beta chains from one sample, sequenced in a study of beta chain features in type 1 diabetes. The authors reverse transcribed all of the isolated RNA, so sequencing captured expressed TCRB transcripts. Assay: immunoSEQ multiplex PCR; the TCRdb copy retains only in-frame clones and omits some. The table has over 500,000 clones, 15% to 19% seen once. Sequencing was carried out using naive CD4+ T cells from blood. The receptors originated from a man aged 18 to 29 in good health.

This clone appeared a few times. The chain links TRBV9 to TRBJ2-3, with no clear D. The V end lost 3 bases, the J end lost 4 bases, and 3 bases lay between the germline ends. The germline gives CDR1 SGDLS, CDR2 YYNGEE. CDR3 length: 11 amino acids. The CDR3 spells CASSASDTQYF. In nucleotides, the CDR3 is TGTGCCAGCAGCGCCTCAGATACGCAGTATTTT.

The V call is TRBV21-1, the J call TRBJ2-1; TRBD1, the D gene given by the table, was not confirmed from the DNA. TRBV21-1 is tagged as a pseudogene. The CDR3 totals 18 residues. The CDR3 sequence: CASSKGGQGSLGYNEQFF. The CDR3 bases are TGTGCCAGCAGCAAAGGGGGACAGGGGAGTCTAGGGTACAATGAGCAGTTCTTC.

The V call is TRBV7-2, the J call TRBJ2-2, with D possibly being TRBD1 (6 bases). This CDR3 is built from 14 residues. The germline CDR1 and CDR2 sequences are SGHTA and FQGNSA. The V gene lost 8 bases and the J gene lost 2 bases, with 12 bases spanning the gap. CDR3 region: CASSGALNTGELFF. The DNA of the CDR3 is TGTGCCAGCTCAGGGGCGCTTAACACCGGGGAGCTGTTTTTT.

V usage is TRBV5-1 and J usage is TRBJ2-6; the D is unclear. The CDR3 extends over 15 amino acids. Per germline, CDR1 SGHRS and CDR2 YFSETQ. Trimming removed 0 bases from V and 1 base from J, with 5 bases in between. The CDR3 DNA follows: TGCGCCAGCAGCTTGGGAAGATCTGGGGCCAACGTCCTGACTTTC. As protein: CASSLGRSGANVLTF.

The DNA for the CDR3 is TGTGCCAGCTCTGCCGGGAAATTTTCCTACGAGCAGTACTTC. This translates into CASSAGKFSYEQYF. The chain recombines TRBV2 with TRBJ2-7, with a possible D match to TRBD2 (5 bases). The germline V and J ends were trimmed by 8 bases and 1 base, with 15 bases remaining between them. The CDR3 runs to 14 residues. In germline, CDR1 is SNHLY, CDR2 FYNNEI. Combining the CDR3 with reference TRBV2 and TRBJ2-7 gives the whole variable domain EPEVTQTPSHQVTQMGQEVILRCVPISNHLYFYWYRQILGQKVEFLVSFYNNEISEKSEIFDDQFSVERPDGSNFTLKIRSTKLEDSAMYFCASSAGKFSYEQYFGPGTRLTVT.

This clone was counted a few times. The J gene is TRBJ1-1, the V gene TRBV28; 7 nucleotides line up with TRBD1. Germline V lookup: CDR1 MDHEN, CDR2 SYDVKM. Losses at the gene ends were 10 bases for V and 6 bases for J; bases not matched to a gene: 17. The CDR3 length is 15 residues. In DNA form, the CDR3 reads TGTGCCACCAAATCCGGATTCGGGACAGTCGCTGAAGCTTTCTTT. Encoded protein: CATKSGFGTVAEAFF.

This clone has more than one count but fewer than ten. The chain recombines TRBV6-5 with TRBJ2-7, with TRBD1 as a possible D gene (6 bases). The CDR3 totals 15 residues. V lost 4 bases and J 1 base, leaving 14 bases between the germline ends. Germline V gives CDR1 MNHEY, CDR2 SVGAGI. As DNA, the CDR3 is TGTGCCAGCAGTTCAGACAGGAGTCGGTCCTACGAGCAGTACTTC. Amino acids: CASSSDRSRSYEQYF.

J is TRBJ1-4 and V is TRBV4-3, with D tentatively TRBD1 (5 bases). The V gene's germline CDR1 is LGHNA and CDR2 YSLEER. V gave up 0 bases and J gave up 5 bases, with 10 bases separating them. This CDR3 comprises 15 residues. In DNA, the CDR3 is TGCGCCAGCAGCCAAGATTGGGGGTACAATGAAAAACTGTTTTTT. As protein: CASSQDWGYNEKLFF.

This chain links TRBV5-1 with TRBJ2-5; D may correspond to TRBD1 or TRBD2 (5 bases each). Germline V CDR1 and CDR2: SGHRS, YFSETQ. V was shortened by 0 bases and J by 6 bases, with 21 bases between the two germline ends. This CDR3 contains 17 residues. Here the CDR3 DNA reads TGCGCCAGCAGCTTGGGAGGGACCGGGACGCTTCGGCAGACCCAGTACTTC. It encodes CASSLGGTGTLRQTQYF.

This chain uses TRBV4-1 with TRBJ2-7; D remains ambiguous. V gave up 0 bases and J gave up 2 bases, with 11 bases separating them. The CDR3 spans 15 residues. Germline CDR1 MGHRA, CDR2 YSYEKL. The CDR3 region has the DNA TGCGCCAGCAGCCAAGATACCGTGACCCCCTACGAGCAGTACTTC. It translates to CASSQDTVTPYEQYF.

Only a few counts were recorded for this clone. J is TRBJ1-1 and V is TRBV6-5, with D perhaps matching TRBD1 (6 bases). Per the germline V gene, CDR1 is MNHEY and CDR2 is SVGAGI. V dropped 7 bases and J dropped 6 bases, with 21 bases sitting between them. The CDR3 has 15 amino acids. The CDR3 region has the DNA TGTGCCAGCACCCAGGACAGTGATAGAGGGGCTGAAGCTTTCTTT. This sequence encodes CASTQDSDRGAEAFF.

The CDR3 is CAISVPGMNTEAFF. CDR3 in DNA: TGTGCCATCAGTGTACCAGGGATGAACACTGAAGCTTTCTTT. The chain employs TRBV10-3 and TRBJ1-1; D might be TRBD1 (5 bases). Trimming shortened V by 4 bases and J by 0 bases, and 9 bases separated the two germline ends. The CDR3 is 14 residues long. CDR1 and CDR2 (germline): ENHRY, SYGVKD.

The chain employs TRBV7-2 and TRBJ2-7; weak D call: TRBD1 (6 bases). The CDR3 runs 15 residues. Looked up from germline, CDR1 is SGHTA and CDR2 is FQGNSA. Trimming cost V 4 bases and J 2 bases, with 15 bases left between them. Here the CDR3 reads CASSSNGEGAYEQYF. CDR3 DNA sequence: TGTGCCAGCAGCTCGAATGGCGAGGGGGCCTACGAGCAGTACTTC.

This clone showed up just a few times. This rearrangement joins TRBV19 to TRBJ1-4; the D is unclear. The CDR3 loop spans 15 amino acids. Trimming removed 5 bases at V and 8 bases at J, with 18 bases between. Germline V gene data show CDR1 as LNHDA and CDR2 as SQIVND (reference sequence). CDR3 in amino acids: CASSPPRSQWEKLFF. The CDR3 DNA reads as TGTGCCAGTAGTCCCCCAAGGAGTCAATGGGAAAAACTGTTTTTT.

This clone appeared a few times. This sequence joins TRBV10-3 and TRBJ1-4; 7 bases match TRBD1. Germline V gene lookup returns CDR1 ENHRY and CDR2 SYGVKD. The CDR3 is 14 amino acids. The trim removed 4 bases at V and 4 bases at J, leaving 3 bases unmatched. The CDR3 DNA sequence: TGTGCCATCAGTGGGGGGACAGTTAATGAAAAACTGTTTTTT. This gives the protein CAISGGTVNEKLFF.

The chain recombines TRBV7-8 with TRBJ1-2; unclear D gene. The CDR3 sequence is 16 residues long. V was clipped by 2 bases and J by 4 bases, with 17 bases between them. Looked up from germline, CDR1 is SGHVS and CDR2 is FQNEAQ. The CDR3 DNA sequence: TGTGCCAGCAGCTTACGTCCCGGGAGGGCCCTCTATGGCTACACCTTC. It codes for CASSLRPGRALYGYTF.

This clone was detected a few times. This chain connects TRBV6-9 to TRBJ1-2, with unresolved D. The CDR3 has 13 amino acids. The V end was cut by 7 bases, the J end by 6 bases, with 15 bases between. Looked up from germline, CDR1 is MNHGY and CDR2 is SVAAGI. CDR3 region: CASTYGSRHGYTF. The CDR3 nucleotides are TGTGCCAGCACGTATGGCTCGAGGCATGGCTACACCTTC.

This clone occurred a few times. CDR3 nucleotide sequence: TGTGCCAGCAGCGTAGCATATTGGGCGGGGGGCCAAGAGACCCAGTACTTC. It encodes CASSVAYWAGGQETQYF. The chain couples TRBV9 to TRBJ2-5, with TRBD2 matching 8 bases. The CDR3 runs to 17 residues. J was trimmed by 1 base and V by 0 bases; bases with no gene match: 8. The V gene's germline CDR1 is SGDLS and CDR2 YYNGEE. Based on the CDR3 plus reference TRBV9 and TRBJ2-5, the full variable domain is DSGVTQTPKHLITATGQRVTLRCSPRSGDLSVYWYQQSLDQGLQFLIQYYNGEERAKGNILERFSAQQFPDLHSELNLSSLELGDSALYFCASSVAYWAGGQETQYFGPGTRLLVL.

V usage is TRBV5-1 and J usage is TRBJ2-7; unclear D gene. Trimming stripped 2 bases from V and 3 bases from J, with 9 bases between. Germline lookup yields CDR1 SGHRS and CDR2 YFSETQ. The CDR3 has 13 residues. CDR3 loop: CASSFRSLYEQYF. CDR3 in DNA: TGCGCCAGCAGCTTCCGGTCCCTCTACGAGCAGTACTTC. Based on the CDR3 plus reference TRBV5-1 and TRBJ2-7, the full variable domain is KAGVTQTPRYLIKTRGQQVTLSCSPISGHRSVSWYQQTPGQGLQFLFEYFSETQRNKGNFPGRFSGRQFSNSRSEMNVSTLELGDSALYLCASSFRSLYEQYFGPGTRLTVT.

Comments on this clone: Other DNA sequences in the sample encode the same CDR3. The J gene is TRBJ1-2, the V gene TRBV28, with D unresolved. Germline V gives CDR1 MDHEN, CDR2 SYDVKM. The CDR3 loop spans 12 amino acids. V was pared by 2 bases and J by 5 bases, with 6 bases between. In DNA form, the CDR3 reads TGTGCCAGCAGTTTAAGGGTTTATGGCTACACCTTC. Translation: CASSLRVYGYTF.

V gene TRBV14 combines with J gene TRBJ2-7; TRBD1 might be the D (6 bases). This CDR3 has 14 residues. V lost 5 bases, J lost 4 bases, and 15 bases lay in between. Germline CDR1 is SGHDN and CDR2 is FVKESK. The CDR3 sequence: CASSLRQVEYEQYF. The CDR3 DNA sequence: TGTGCCAGCAGCTTACGACAGGTGGAATACGAGCAGTACTTC.

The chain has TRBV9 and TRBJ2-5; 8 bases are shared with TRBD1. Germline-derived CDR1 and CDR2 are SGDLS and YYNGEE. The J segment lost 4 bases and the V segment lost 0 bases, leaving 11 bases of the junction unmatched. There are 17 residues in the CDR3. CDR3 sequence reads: CASSVAGTGFFGETQYF. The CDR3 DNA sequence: TGTGCCAGCAGCGTAGCCGGGACAGGTTTTTTCGGAGAGACCCAGTACTTC.